This T cell receptor (beta chain) was sequenced during a study of T cell responses to AZD1222 COVID-19 vaccine. General observations from the study: An increase in Spike-specific TCR breadth and depth was observed after two AZD1222 doses. Every sample of the repertoires postdated the peak T cell response. Unmutated variant regions are reportedly the target of nearly half of TCRs that are spike-specific. White British people made up most donors, females outnumbered males, and clonal diversity was possibly underestimated.

To note about this clone: Its antigen is not identified.

TCRdb keeps only in-frame clones here, not all; method: immunoSEQ multiplex PCR. Among 140,000 to 150,000 clones listed, about 93% were seen once. This CDR3 is 13 amino acids long. The V and J ends lost 7 bases and 3 bases respectively, with 14 bases between them. Germline V gene data show CDR1 as SGHRS and CDR2 as YFSETQ. This clonotype was sampled from an adult in good health. J is TRBJ2-7 and V is TRBV5-1, with unresolved D. The sequenced sample was peripheral blood, obtained on day 0 of AZD1222 vaccination. The DNA of the CDR3 is TGCGCCAGCGGGTGGAGTGCGGACTACGAGCAGTACTTC. Its protein product is CASGWSADYEQYF.